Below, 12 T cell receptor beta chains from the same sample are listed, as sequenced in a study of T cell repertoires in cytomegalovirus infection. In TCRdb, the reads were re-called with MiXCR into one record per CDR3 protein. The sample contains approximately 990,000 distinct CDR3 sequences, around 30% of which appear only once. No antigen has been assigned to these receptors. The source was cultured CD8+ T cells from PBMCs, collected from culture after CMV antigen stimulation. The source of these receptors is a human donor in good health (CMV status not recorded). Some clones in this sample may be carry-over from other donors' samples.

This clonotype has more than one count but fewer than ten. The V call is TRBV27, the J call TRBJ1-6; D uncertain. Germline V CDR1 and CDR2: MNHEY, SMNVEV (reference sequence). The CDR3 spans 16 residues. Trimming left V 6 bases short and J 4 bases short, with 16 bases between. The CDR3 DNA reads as TGTGCCAGCAGCCCAAGCCCAACAGCGTATAATTCACCCCTCCACTTT. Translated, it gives CASSPSPTAYNSPLHF.

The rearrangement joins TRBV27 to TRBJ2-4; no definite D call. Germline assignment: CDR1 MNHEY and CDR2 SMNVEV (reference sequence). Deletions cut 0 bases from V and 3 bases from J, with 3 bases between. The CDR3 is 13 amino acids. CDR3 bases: TGTGCCAGCAGTTTATCGGTCAAAAACATTCAGTACTTC. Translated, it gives CASSLSVKNIQYF.

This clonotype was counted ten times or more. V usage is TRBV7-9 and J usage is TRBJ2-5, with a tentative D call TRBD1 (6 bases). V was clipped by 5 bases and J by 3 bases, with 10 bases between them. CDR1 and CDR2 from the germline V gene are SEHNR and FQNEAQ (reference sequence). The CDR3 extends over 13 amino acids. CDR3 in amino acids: CASSTGQKETQYF. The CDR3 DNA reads TGTGCCAGCAGCACCGGACAGAAAGAGACCCAGTACTTC.

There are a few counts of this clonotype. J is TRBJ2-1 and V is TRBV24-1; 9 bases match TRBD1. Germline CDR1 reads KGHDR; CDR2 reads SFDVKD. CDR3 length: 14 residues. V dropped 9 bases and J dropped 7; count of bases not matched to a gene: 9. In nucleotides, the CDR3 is TGTGCCACCTCCGGGACAGGGAAGGTAAATGAGCAGTTCTTC. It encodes CATSGTGKVNEQFF.

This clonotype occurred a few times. As DNA, the CDR3 is TGTGCCAGCAGACCCACTCCCGGGACAGGGCAAGACGAGCAGTACTTC. Its translation is CASRPTPGTGQDEQYF. The V call is TRBV12-3 or TRBV12-4, the J call TRBJ2-7; 9 bases map to TRBD1. Trimming took 6 bases from V and 5 from J; bases not matched to a gene: 14. CDR3 length: 16 residues.

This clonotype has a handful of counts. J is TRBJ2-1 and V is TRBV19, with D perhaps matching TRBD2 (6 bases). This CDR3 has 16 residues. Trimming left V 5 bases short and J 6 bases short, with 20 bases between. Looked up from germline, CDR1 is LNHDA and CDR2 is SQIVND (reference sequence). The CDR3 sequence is CASSFLGGTLSNEQFF. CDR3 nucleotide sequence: TGTGCCAGTAGTTTCCTTGGGGGGACCCTTAGCAATGAGCAGTTCTTC.

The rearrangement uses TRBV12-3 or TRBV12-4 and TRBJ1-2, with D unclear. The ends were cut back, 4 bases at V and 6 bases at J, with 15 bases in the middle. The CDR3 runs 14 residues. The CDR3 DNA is TGTGCCAGCAGTTGGAGGCCCGAGGGCGATGGCTACACCTTC. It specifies CASSWRPEGDGYTF.

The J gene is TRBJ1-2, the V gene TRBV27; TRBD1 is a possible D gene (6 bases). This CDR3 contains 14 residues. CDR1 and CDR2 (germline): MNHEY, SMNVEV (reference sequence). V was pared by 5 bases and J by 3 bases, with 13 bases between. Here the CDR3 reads CASSPTGRYYGYTF. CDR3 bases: TGTGCCAGCAGTCCTACAGGGCGGTACTATGGCTACACCTTC.

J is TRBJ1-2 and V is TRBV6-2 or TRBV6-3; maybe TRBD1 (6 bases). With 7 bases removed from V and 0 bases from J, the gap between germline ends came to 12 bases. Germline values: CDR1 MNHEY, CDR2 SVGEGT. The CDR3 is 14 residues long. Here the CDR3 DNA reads TGTGCCAGCAACAGGGTCCTGACTAACTATGGCTACACCTTC. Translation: CASNRVLTNYGYTF.

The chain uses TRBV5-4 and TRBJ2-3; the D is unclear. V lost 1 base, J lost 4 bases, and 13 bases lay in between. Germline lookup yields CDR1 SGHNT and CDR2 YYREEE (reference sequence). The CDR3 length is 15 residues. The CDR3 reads CASSLKGMGADTQYF. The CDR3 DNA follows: TGTGCCAGCAGCTTGAAGGGAATGGGCGCAGATACGCAGTATTTT.

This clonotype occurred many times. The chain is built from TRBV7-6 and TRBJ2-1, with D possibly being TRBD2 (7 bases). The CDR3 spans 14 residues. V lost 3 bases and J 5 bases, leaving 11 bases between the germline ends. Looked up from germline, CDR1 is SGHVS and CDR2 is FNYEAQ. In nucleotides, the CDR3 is TGTGCCAGCAGCTTTTCGGGGGGCAACAATGAGCAGTTCTTC. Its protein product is CASSFSGGNNEQFF.

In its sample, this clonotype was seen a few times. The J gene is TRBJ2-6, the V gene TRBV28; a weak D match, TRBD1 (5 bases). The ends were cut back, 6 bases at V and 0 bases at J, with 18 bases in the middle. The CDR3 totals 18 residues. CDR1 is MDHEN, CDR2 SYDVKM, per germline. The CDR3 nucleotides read TGTGCCAGCAGATCGCGGACATACGAACTCTCTGGGGCCAACGTCCTGACTTTC. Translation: CASRSRTYELSGANVLTF.